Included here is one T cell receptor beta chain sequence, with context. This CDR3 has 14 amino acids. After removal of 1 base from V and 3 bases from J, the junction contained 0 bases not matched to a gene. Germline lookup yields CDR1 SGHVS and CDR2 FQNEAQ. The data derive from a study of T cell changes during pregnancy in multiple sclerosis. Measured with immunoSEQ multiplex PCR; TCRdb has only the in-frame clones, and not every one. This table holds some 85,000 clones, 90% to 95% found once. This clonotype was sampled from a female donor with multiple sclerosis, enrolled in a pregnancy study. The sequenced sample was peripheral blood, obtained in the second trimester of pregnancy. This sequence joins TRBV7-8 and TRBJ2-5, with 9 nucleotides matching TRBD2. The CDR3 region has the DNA TGTGCCAGCAGCTTAGGCGGGAGGGAAGAGACCCAGTACTTC. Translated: CASSLGGREETQYF.